This T cell receptor beta chain was recovered during a study of shared clonotypes between healthy human individuals. Overall study context: Three plates were used per donor for CD4 naive, three for CD4 memory, two for CD8 naive and one for CD8 memory.

Naivety among CD8 cells was defined by CD45RO negativity and positive CCR7 selection, thereby excluding terminally differentiated effector memory CD45RA+ cells. Germline CDR1 and CDR2: WSHSY and SAAADI. V lost 2 bases to trimming and J lost 3 bases, with 11 bases between them. The CDR3 contains 14 residues. The method was immunoSEQ multiplex PCR; TCRdb's version includes in-frame clones alone and lacks a portion of them. Among some 800,000 clones listed, 92% were seen once. The receptor comes from a man aged 30-40 years in good health. The chain employs TRBV10-2 and TRBJ2-7; D is tentatively TRBD1 or TRBD2 (5 bases each). The sequenced sample consisted of naive CD8+ T cells sorted from blood. As DNA, the CDR3 is TGCGCCAGCAGTGAGCTGGGGGATAGCTACGAGCAGTACTTC. Its protein product is CASSELGDSYEQYF.